What follows are 2 T cell receptor beta chains derived from one specimen sequenced in a study of T cells of healthy individuals. TCRdb reprocessed the 5' RACE reads via MiXCR and lists one record per CDR3 protein. The sample carries around 98,000 distinct CDR3 sequences, under 20% recorded once. These receptors all come from a human donor in good health.

There are a few counts of this clonotype. The V call is TRBV6-6, the J call TRBJ2-7, with 9 positions matching TRBD2. There are 15 residues in the CDR3. V dropped 2 bases and J dropped 0; count of bases not matched to a gene: 2. In germline, CDR1 is MNHNY, CDR2 SVGAGI (reference sequence). This CDR3 reads CASSYIAGVSYEQYF. The CDR3, as DNA: TGTGCCAGCAGTTACATAGCGGGGGTCTCCTACGAGCAGTACTTC.

The chain joins TRBV5-6 to TRBJ2-6; no clear D gene. V was clipped by 1 base and J by 2 bases, with 7 bases between them. The CDR3 covers 15 residues. Looked up from germline, CDR1 is SGHDT and CDR2 is YYEEEE. The CDR3 nucleotides are TGTGCCAGCAGCTTGATGGGCCCTGGGGCCAACGTCCTGACTTTC. Its translation: CASSLMGPGANVLTF.